This T cell receptor beta chain was captured in a study of early T cells in non-severe SARS-CoV-2 infection. The ends were cut back, 3 bases at V and 0 bases at J, with 9 bases in the middle. This CDR3 has 15 amino acids. TCRdb called the 5' RACE reads again in MiXCR, with one record for every CDR3 protein. The sample records around 80,000 distinct CDR3 sequences, over 10% being singletons. This chain connects TRBV12-3 or TRBV12-4 to TRBJ1-3; no definite D call. Sequencing input: whole blood. The origin of this receptor is an adult who was a healthcare worker with PCR-confirmed SARS-CoV-2 infection or an uninfected control (not recorded which). CDR3 in amino acids: CASSFTGGSGNTIYF. As DNA, the CDR3 is TGTGCCAGCAGTTTTACCGGCGGCTCTGGAAACACCATATATTTT.